This T cell receptor (beta chain) was retrieved from a study of cytomegalovirus exposure and HLA in healthy donors. The study, taken as a whole, reports: Reports credit the classifier with highly specific, highly sensitive diagnosis of cytomegalovirus status.

Note on this clone: The antigen is unknown.

Primers included in the PCR were 60 Vbeta and 13 Jbeta primers. Assay used: immunoSEQ multiplex PCR; TCRdb lists only in-frame clones, some missing. The sample includes 150,000 to 200,000 clones. In germline, CDR1 is SQVTM, CDR2 ANQGSEA. Trimming at V came to 2 bases and at J to 4 bases, leaving 7 bases not matched to a gene. This CDR3 contains 16 residues. The genes are TRBV29-1 and TRBJ2-2; TRBD2 matches 10 bases. The TCR originated in a woman aged 60-70 years in good health and CMV-seronegative. The sample comprised PBMCs. The CDR3 sequence is CSVERGLAGATGELFF. For the CDR3, the DNA is TGCAGCGTTGAAAGAGGTCTAGCGGGAGCCACCGGGGAGCTGTTTTTT.